Each of the 13 T cell receptor beta chains below was sequenced from the same sample in a study of T cell repertoires in cytomegalovirus infection. The antigens of these receptors remain unknown. MiXCR was run by TCRdb on the reads, yielding one entry per CDR3 protein. The data hold approximately 770,000 distinct CDR3 sequences, with 29% observed a single time. The sequenced sample was cultured CD8+ T cells from PBMCs, obtained from culture after CMV antigen stimulation. The receptors were sampled from a human donor in good health (CMV status not recorded). Some clones in this sample may be carry-over from other donors' samples.

The rearrangement joins TRBV2 to TRBJ2-3; 9 bases fit TRBD1. Unmatched junction bases numbered 10, after V lost 4 bases and J lost 2 bases. Germline CDR1 reads SNHLY; CDR2 reads FYNNEI. The CDR3 length is 17 residues. DNA of the CDR3: TGTGCCAGCAGTGTCCCATCCGGGACAGGGAACACAGATACGCAGTATTTT. This encodes CASSVPSGTGNTDTQYF.

This chain connects TRBV29-1 to TRBJ1-1; D is ambiguous. Germline CDR1 SQVTM, CDR2 ANQGSEA. There are 10 residues in the CDR3. Trimming cost V 7 bases and J 7 bases, with 10 bases left between them. CDR3 sequence (DNA): TGCAGCGCAACAGAGGGTGAAGCTTTCTTT. Its translation: CSATEGEAFF.

The chain combines TRBV28 with TRBJ2-1; D possibly matches TRBD1 or TRBD2 (6 bases each). V was clipped by 4 bases and J by 3 bases, with 19 bases between them. The germline CDR1 and CDR2 sequences are MDHEN and SYDVKM. This CDR3 region has 17 residues. DNA of the CDR3: TGTGCCAGCAGTTGGGCTATTACGGGGGCCCTCTACAATGAGCAGTTCTTC. It encodes CASSWAITGALYNEQFF.

This rearrangement joins TRBV6-2 or TRBV6-3 to TRBJ1-5; tentative D call: TRBD1 (5 bases). The CDR3 has 17 residues. CDR1 is MNHEY, CDR2 SVGEGT, per germline. V was pared by 0 bases and J by 0 bases, with 12 bases between. CDR3 residues: CASSYSVRGGSNQPQHF. CDR3 in DNA: TGTGCCAGCAGTTACTCGGTCCGGGGCGGTAGCAATCAGCCCCAGCATTTT.

In its sample, this clonotype was seen a few times. The rearrangement uses TRBV2 and TRBJ2-5; 8 nucleotides match TRBD1. This CDR3 has 13 amino acids. The V segment lost 7 bases and the J segment 3 bases; nucleotides outside the gene matches: 4. Germline values: CDR1 SNHLY, CDR2 FYNNEI. The CDR3 reads CASTSDREETQYF. CDR3 bases: TGTGCCAGCACCTCGGACAGGGAAGAGACCCAGTACTTC.

This clonotype came up a few times. The rearrangement joins TRBV6-5 to TRBJ2-6; 8 nucleotides align to TRBD1. Germline CDR1 MNHEY, CDR2 SVGAGI. This CDR3 spans 21 amino acids. Losses at the gene ends were 2 bases for V and 3 bases for J; bases not matched to a gene: 18. The CDR3 DNA is TGTGCCAGCAGTTACCGCATCGTGCGAGACAGGGGATTGTTTGGGGCCAACGTCCTGACTTTC. Its translation is CASSYRIVRDRGLFGANVLTF.

This clonotype was counted a few times. The CDR3 region is CASSPDSGAFKDQETQYF. As DNA, the CDR3 is TGTGCCAGCAGCCCGGATAGCGGGGCCTTCAAGGATCAAGAGACCCAGTACTTC. V is TRBV5-6 and J is TRBJ2-5; TRBD2 aligns across 8 bases. In germline, CDR1 is SGHDT, CDR2 YYEEEE. The CDR3 is made up of 18 amino acids. V dropped 4 bases and J dropped 2; count of bases not matched to a gene: 16. The entire variable domain, with the rest obtained from reference TRBV5-6 and TRBJ2-5, is as follows: DAGVTQSPTHLIKTRGQQVTLRCSPKSGHDTVSWYQQALGQGPQFIFQYYEEEERQRGNFPDRFSGHQFPNYSSELNVNALLLGDSALYLCASSPDSGAFKDQETQYFGPGTRLLVL.

CDR3 loop: CASSLRNNHDPWLEMNTEAFF. CDR3 bases: TGCGCCAGCAGCCTCAGAAACAACCATGATCCGTGGCTAGAAATGAACACTGAAGCTTTCTTT. V and J are TRBV4-3 and TRBJ1-1; no clear D gene. V lost 4 bases and J lost 0, with 30 bases in between. Germline assignment: CDR1 LGHNA and CDR2 YSLEER. There are 21 residues in the CDR3.

This chain uses TRBV10-2 with TRBJ2-7; D perhaps matches TRBD2 (5 bases). The CDR3 extends over 12 amino acids. Looked up from germline, CDR1 is WSHSY and CDR2 is SAAADI. Deletions cut 8 bases from V and 3 bases from J, with 11 bases between. CDR3 in amino acids: CASEAGNYEQYF. The CDR3 DNA follows: TGCGCCAGCGAAGCCGGGAACTACGAGCAGTACTTC.

This clonotype was seen ten or more times. In DNA form, the CDR3 reads TGTGCCAGCAGCTCCGACAGGGACAATGAGCAGTTCTTC. Its protein product is CASSSDRDNEQFF. This chain uses TRBV12-3 or TRBV12-4 with TRBJ2-1; 7 bases fit TRBD1. V gave up 6 bases and J gave up 5 bases; unmatched junction bases: 4. CDR3 length: 13 amino acids.

In this sample, this clonotype turned up many times. This rearrangement joins TRBV7-6 to TRBJ2-6; 9 nucleotides agree with TRBD1. Germline trimming cut 7 bases from V and 2 bases from J; bases unmatched to any gene: 12. This CDR3 has 18 amino acids. Per the germline V gene, CDR1 is SGHVS and CDR2 is FNYEAQ. The CDR3: CASIARDRDITGANVLTF. CDR3 sequence (DNA): TGTGCCAGCATCGCCCGGGACAGGGATATAACTGGGGCCAACGTCCTGACTTTC. Supplemented by reference TRBV7-6 and TRBJ2-6, the full variable domain reads GAGVSQSPRYKVTKRGQDVALRCDPISGHVSLYWYRQALGQGPEFLTYFNYEAQQDKSGLPNDRFSAERPEGSISTLTIQRTEQRDSAMYRCASIARDRDITGANVLTFGAGSRLTVL.

The gene calls are TRBV29-1 and TRBJ1-2; TRBD1 matches 8 bases. The CDR3 has 13 amino acids. V gave up 4 bases and J gave up 4 bases; unmatched junction bases: 5. CDR1 SQVTM and CDR2 ANQGSEA come from the germline V gene. CDR3 amino acids: CSVGPGGVYGYTF. The DNA of the CDR3 is TGCAGCGTTGGGCCAGGGGGCGTCTATGGCTACACCTTC.

This sequence joins TRBV7-9 and TRBJ2-7; 8 positions agree with TRBD1. The CDR3 consists of 14 residues. The germline V gene encodes CDR1 SEHNR and CDR2 FQNEAQ (reference sequence). The junction had 8 bases not matched to a gene; V was cut back by 5 bases and J by 5 bases. The CDR3 sequence is CASSQWTGSDEQYF. CDR3 in DNA: TGTGCCAGCAGCCAATGGACAGGGTCTGACGAGCAGTACTTC.